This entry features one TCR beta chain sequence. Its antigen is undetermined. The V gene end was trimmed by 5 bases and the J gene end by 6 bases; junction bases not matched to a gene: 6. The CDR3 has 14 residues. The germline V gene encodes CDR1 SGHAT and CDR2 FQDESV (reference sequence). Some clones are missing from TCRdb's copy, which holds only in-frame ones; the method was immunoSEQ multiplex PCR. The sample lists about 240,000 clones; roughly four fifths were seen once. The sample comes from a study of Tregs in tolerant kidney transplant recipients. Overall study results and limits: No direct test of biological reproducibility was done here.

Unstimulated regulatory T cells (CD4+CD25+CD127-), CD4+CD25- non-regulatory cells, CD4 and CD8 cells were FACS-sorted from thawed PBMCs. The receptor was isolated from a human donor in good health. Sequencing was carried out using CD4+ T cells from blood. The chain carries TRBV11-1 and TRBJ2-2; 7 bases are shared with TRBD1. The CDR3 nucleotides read TGTGCCAGCAGCCCGACAGGGTCCGCCGGGGAGCTGTTTTTT. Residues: CASSPTGSAGELFF.